These 28 T cell receptor beta chains were all obtained from the same sample, sequenced in a study of blood T cell repertoires in COVID-19. The protocol was immunoSEQ multiplex PCR, while the TCRdb copy is restricted to in-frame clones and leaves out a portion. The sample carries around 130,000 clones, roughly four fifths recorded once. The sequencing sample was made of peripheral blood. These receptors were collected from a human donor in a cohort sampled during active COVID-19.

The V gene is TRBV27, the J gene TRBJ1-5, with 11 bases matching TRBD1. CDR3 size: 16 residues. The V and J ends lost 2 bases and 5 bases, in that order; junction bases with no gene match: 5. Germline CDR1 MNHEY, CDR2 SMNVEV (reference sequence). The CDR3 protein is CASSLPGQGGDQPQHF. Here the CDR3 DNA reads TGTGCCAGCAGTTTACCGGGACAGGGGGGGGATCAGCCCCAGCATTTT.

This CDR3 reads CATSDLTDRSNTGELFF. The CDR3, as DNA: TGTGCCACCAGTGACTTGACGGACAGGTCAAACACCGGGGAGCTGTTTTTT. V is TRBV24-1 and J is TRBJ2-2, with 7 bases aligning to TRBD1. CDR1 and CDR2 (germline): KGHDR, SFDVKD. J gave up 2 bases and V 4 bases, and 9 bases lay outside the gene matches. CDR3 length: 17 residues.

In this sample, this clone turned up a few times. V is TRBV19 and J is TRBJ1-4; D gene unclear. The V gene's germline CDR1 is LNHDA and CDR2 SQIVND (reference sequence). This CDR3 comprises 15 residues. Trimming stripped 3 bases from V and 7 bases from J, with 15 bases between. CDR3 amino acids: CASSMQTATGEKLFF. CDR3 DNA sequence: TGTGCCAGTAGTATGCAAACCGCCACGGGTGAAAAACTGTTTTTT.

This clone was counted once. V gene TRBV11-1 combines with J gene TRBJ2-7; 8 nucleotides agree with TRBD2. This CDR3 comprises 16 residues. Germline CDR1 and CDR2: SGHAT and FQDESV (reference sequence). V dropped 4 bases and J dropped 3; count of bases not matched to a gene: 11. The DNA for the CDR3 is TGTGCCAGCAGCTCCCCAGTTCGGGGGGGCGGCTACGAGCAGTACTTC. It is translated as CASSSPVRGGGYEQYF.

The chain employs TRBV29-1 and TRBJ1-4; TRBD1 might be the D (6 bases). Trimming stripped 2 bases from V and 4 bases from J, with 14 bases between. The CDR3 is 15 amino acids. The germline V gene has CDR1 SQVTM and CDR2 ANQGSEA. CDR3: CSVERQEWGNEKLFF. In nucleotides, the CDR3 is TGCAGCGTTGAACGACAGGAGTGGGGTAATGAAAAACTGTTTTTT. The whole variable domain, filled in from reference TRBV29-1 and TRBJ1-4, reads SAVISQKPSRDICQRGTSLTIQCQVDSQVTMMFWYRQQPGQSLTLIATANQGSEATYESGFVIDKFPISRPNLTFSTLTVSNMSPEDSSIYLCSVERQEWGNEKLFFGSGTQLSVL.

V usage is TRBV6-5 and J usage is TRBJ1-1; D perhaps matches TRBD1 (6 bases). The CDR3 length is 16 residues. With 0 bases removed from V and 5 bases from J, the gap between germline ends came to 16 bases. CDR1 and CDR2 (germline): MNHEY, SVGAGI. The CDR3 DNA is TGTGCCAGCAGTTACTCGACAATGTTAGGGGGAACTGAAGCTTTCTTT. It specifies CASSYSTMLGGTEAFF.

This clone was observed once. This chain connects TRBV19 to TRBJ2-7, with a possible D match to TRBD1 (5 bases). The CDR3 length is 15 residues. Germline V gene sequence: CDR1 LNHDA, CDR2 SQIVND (reference sequence). V was shortened by 10 bases and J by 5 bases, with 24 bases between the two germline ends. DNA for the CDR3: TGTGCCACTCAAGTTGGGCGTAGCCAGGGCCACGAGCAGTACTTC. Translated, it gives CATQVGRSQGHEQYF.

This sequence joins TRBV19 and TRBJ1-5, with 7 bases identical to TRBD1. This CDR3 has 13 amino acids. The germline gives CDR1 LNHDA, CDR2 SQIVND (reference sequence). Trimming cost V 8 bases and J 0 bases; bases outside gene matches: 1. CDR3 sequence: CASSGGSNQPQHF. Here the CDR3 DNA reads TGTGCCAGTTCAGGGGGTAGCAATCAGCCCCAGCATTTT.

The chain is built from TRBV5-1 and TRBJ2-5; 7 bases agree with TRBD2. The CDR3 is made up of 13 amino acids. Per the germline V gene, CDR1 is SGHRS and CDR2 is YFSETQ. V lost 2 bases to trimming and J lost 3 bases; unmatched junction nucleotides: 1. In DNA, the CDR3 is TGCGCCAGCAGCTTCGCGGGGGAAGAGACCCAGTACTTC. Protein product: CASSFAGEETQYF.

The chain has TRBV5-4 and TRBJ1-1, with D maybe TRBD1 (6 bases). The CDR3 has 15 residues. Germline V gene data show CDR1 as SGHNT and CDR2 as YYREEE (reference sequence). Trimming removed 4 bases at V and 2 bases at J, with 15 bases between. This chain's CDR3 is CASSPRTAVNTEAFF. Written as DNA, the CDR3 is TGTGCCAGCAGCCCCCGGACAGCCGTCAACACTGAAGCTTTCTTT.

The DNA for the CDR3 is TGTGCCAGCAGCTTAGATGGTACAGCTAACAATGAGCAGTTCTTC. This gives the protein CASSLDGTANNEQFF. The rearrangement uses TRBV7-9 and TRBJ2-1; no reliable D call. Trimming took 1 base from V and 5 from J, leaving 12 bases between them. CDR3 size: 15 residues. CDR1 is SEHNR and CDR2 is FQNEAQ in the germline V gene (reference sequence). The full variable domain, completed using reference TRBV7-9 and TRBJ2-1, is DTGVSQNPRHKITKRGQNVTFRCDPISEHNRLYWYRQTLGQGPEFLTYFQNEAQLEKSRLLSDRFSAERPKGSFSTLEIQRTEQGDSAMYLCASSLDGTANNEQFFGPGTRLTVL.

The chain recombines TRBV7-8 with TRBJ2-7; 12 bases fit TRBD1. The germline CDR1 and CDR2 sequences are SGHVS and FQNEAQ. After removal of 3 bases from V and 9 bases from J, the junction contained 12 bases not matched to a gene. CDR3 length: 16 residues. The CDR3 reads CASSLSGTGGGGVQYF. The CDR3 bases are TGTGCCAGCAGCTTGTCCGGGACAGGGGGCGGAGGGGTGCAGTACTTC.

This clone came up a few times. The gene calls are TRBV5-1 and TRBJ2-2; no reliable D call. V lost 2 bases, J lost 1 base, and 9 bases lay in between. Germline-derived CDR1 and CDR2 are SGHRS and YFSETQ. The CDR3 loop spans 15 amino acids. This chain's CDR3 is CASSLNNLNTGELFF. CDR3 nucleotides: TGCGCCAGCAGCTTAAACAATCTGAACACCGGGGAGCTGTTTTTT.

The chain uses TRBV4-2 and TRBJ2-7, with 7 bases that match TRBD1. The CDR3 sequence is 16 residues long. CDR1 is LGHNA, CDR2 YNFKEQ, per germline. The V segment lost 4 bases and the J segment 2 bases; nucleotides outside the gene matches: 11. CDR3 coding DNA: TGTGCCAGCAGCCCGTACTGGGGACAGAGGGCCTACGAGCAGTACTTC. As protein: CASSPYWGQRAYEQYF.

This sequence joins TRBV7-2 and TRBJ1-2; TRBD1 matches 7 bases. The V segment lost 5 bases and the J segment 8 bases; nucleotides outside the gene matches: 8. Per the germline V gene, CDR1 is SGHTA and CDR2 is FQGNSA. The CDR3 extends over 13 amino acids. CDR3 sequence (DNA): TGTGCCAGCAGCCTACCGACAGGGATGGGCTACACCTTC. Its translation: CASSLPTGMGYTF.

The gene calls are TRBV30 and TRBJ2-2, with D possibly being TRBD1 (5 bases). The length of the CDR3 is 13 residues. From germline, CDR1 is GTSNPN and CDR2 SVGIG (reference sequence). Deletions cut 1 base from V and 6 bases from J, with 9 bases between. CDR3 bases: TGTGCCTGGAGTGCAGGGTTCGCCGGGGAGCTGTTTTTT. Translated, it gives CAWSAGFAGELFF.

The V call is TRBV19, the J call TRBJ1-6, with D possibly being TRBD1 (5 bases). Germline CDR1 LNHDA, CDR2 SQIVND (reference sequence). This CDR3 is 17 amino acids long. V shed 2 bases and J shed 7 bases, with 18 bases lying between them. CDR3 sequence reads: CASSIKRAGSLNSPLHF. In DNA form, the CDR3 reads TGTGCCAGTAGTATAAAGCGGGCAGGGTCGTTGAATTCACCCCTCCACTTT.

This clone was counted only a few times. The chain recombines TRBV2 with TRBJ2-7; D possibly corresponds to TRBD2 (5 bases). Trimming took 5 bases from V and 7 from J, leaving 12 bases between them. Germline values: CDR1 SNHLY, CDR2 FYNNEI. This CDR3 has 12 residues. The CDR3 region is CASSNDRREQYF. Written as DNA, the CDR3 is TGTGCCAGCAGTAATGACCGGAGGGAGCAGTACTTC.

This sequence joins TRBV5-6 and TRBJ2-2, with 9 bases identical to TRBD1. J was trimmed by 4 bases and V by 3 bases; bases with no gene match: 7. Germline-derived CDR1 and CDR2 are SGHDT and YYEEEE. The CDR3 length is 16 residues. CDR3 region: CASSWGQGGATGELFF. The DNA for the CDR3 is TGTGCCAGCAGCTGGGGACAGGGCGGCGCCACCGGGGAGCTGTTTTTT.

The genes are TRBV5-6 and TRBJ2-7, with D uncertain. The CDR3 is 16 amino acids. Germline-derived CDR1 and CDR2 are SGHDT and YYEEEE. V shed 4 bases and J shed 0 bases, with 17 bases lying between them. CDR3 sequence reads: CASSLIVSTSSYEQYF. DNA for the CDR3: TGTGCCAGCAGCCTCATTGTCTCTACGAGCTCCTACGAGCAGTACTTC.

The chain joins TRBV2 to TRBJ1-1; 7 bases map to TRBD1. This CDR3 contains 11 residues. Looked up from germline, CDR1 is SNHLY and CDR2 is FYNNEI. After removal of 5 bases from V and 11 bases from J, the junction contained 5 bases not matched to a gene. This chain's CDR3 is CASSPTGAAFF. In nucleotides, the CDR3 is TGTGCCAGCAGTCCCACAGGGGCGGCTTTCTTT.

V usage is TRBV27 and J usage is TRBJ2-4; 7 bases line up with TRBD1. The CDR3 has 14 amino acids. Germline CDR1 MNHEY, CDR2 SMNVEV (reference sequence). Trimming at V came to 5 bases and at J to 6 bases, leaving 7 bases not matched to a gene. The CDR3 loop is CASSPGTDGNIQYF. The CDR3 DNA reads TGTGCCAGCAGTCCCGGGACAGATGGAAACATTCAGTACTTC.

This chain links TRBV21-1 with TRBJ2-7; the table gives TRBD1 as D, unverified against the DNA. TRBV21-1 is an annotated pseudogene. The CDR3 spans 16 residues. CDR3 nucleotides: TGTGCCAGCAGCGCGCAGACAGGTCCTCATCTATTGGAGCAGTACTTC. This encodes CASSAQTGPHLLEQYF.

As regards this clone: The sample carries other DNA sequences with the same CDR3. The rearrangement links TRBV9 to TRBJ1-2; 7 bases are a match to TRBD1. Germline V gives CDR1 SGDLS, CDR2 YYNGEE. This CDR3 is 13 amino acids long. V shed 3 bases and J 5 bases; nucleotides not matched to a gene: 4. CDR3 DNA sequence: TGTGCCAGCAGCGCCGGGACAGTTTATGGCTACACCTTC. Its protein is CASSAGTVYGYTF.

This clone was seen once. The CDR3 nucleotides read TGCGCCAGCAGCCAAGACGCGGTGGAGGCCTACGAGCAGTACTTC. Protein sequence: CASSQDAVEAYEQYF. The V gene is TRBV4-1, the J gene TRBJ2-7; D may be TRBD2 (5 bases). The CDR3 consists of 15 residues. V lost 0 bases, J lost 2 bases, and 11 bases lay in between. Germline CDR1 is MGHRA and CDR2 is YSYEKL.

V usage is TRBV5-1 and J usage is TRBJ1-5; D not resolved. Germline V gives CDR1 SGHRS, CDR2 YFSETQ. V shed 2 bases and J shed 0 bases, with 9 bases lying between them. This CDR3 has 15 residues. In DNA form, the CDR3 reads TGCGCCAGCAGCTTATTGGGCGATAGCAATCAGCCCCAGCATTTT. This encodes CASSLLGDSNQPQHF.

The chain links TRBV3-1 (or the pseudogene TRBV3-2) to TRBJ1-2, with a possible D match to TRBD1 (5 bases). Trimming removed 5 bases from V and 1 base from J, with 8 bases in between. CDR3 length: 13 residues. The V gene's germline CDR1 is LGHDT and CDR2 YNNKEL (reference sequence). The CDR3 loop is CASSSRDNYGYTF. The CDR3 DNA reads as TGTGCCAGCAGCTCCAGGGATAACTATGGCTACACCTTC.

The CDR3: CASSVGIGSGNTIYF. The DNA for the CDR3 is TGTGCCAGCAGCGTAGGAATCGGCTCTGGAAACACCATATATTTT. The rearrangement joins TRBV9 to TRBJ1-3; unclear D gene. V lost 0 bases, J lost 0 bases, and 7 bases lay in between. CDR3 size: 15 residues. Germline loops: CDR1 SGDLS, CDR2 YYNGEE.